This passage covers 17 T cell receptor beta chains from one sample sequenced in a study of post-analysis software for immune sequencing data. Regarding the study as a whole: A handful of TRBV segments appeared more often in patients than in controls, and TRBV5-6, TRBV5-1 and TRBV20-1 were among these.

Incorporated into the TCR beta cDNA libraries were unique molecular identifiers, which served to reduce PCR and sequencing biases. Via MiXCR, TCRdb re-called the PCR reads, giving one row per CDR3 protein. The sample comprises 700,000 to 800,000 distinct CDR3 sequences, 25% to 30% of which are singletons, and roughly 0.54% rests with the top ten. These receptors' antigens are unknown. What was sequenced was blood. The receptors were gathered from a girl aged 5-17 years with multiple sclerosis.

This clonotype showed up just once. This chain joins TRBV10-1 and TRBJ2-5; D is possibly TRBD2 (6 bases). V gave up 5 bases and J gave up 11 bases, with 18 bases separating them. CDR1 WNHNN and CDR2 SYGVQD come from the germline V gene (reference sequence). The CDR3 extends over 13 amino acids. The CDR3 DNA sequence: TGCGCCAGCAGTCTTAGCGGATACAATGAGCAGTACTTC. This translates into CASSLSGYNEQYF.

This chain uses TRBV7-2 with TRBJ1-4, with TRBD1 matching 7 bases. V shed 1 base, J shed 8 bases, and the junction held 10 bases outside the gene matches. Germline loops: CDR1 SGHTA, CDR2 FQGNSA. CDR3 length equals 16 residues. CDR3 DNA: TGTGCCAGCAGCTTAGGGGTACAGGGGCATGGGGAAAAACTGTTTTTT. It encodes CASSLGVQGHGEKLFF.

This clonotype was observed a few times. The chain combines TRBV29-1 with TRBJ2-3, with D tentatively TRBD2 (5 bases). Trimming stripped 3 bases from V and 9 bases from J, with 25 bases between. The CDR3 is made up of 16 amino acids. Per germline, CDR1 SQVTM and CDR2 ANQGSEA. The CDR3 region is CSVEAGLGLASNTQYF. The CDR3 region has the DNA TGCAGCGTTGAGGCCGGCCTTGGGCTAGCCAGCAACACGCAGTATTTT.

V gene TRBV5-1 combines with J gene TRBJ1-2, with D tentatively TRBD1 (5 bases). The germline V gene has CDR1 SGHRS and CDR2 YFSETQ. The CDR3 contains 14 residues. Trimming stripped 4 bases from V and 4 bases from J, with 14 bases between. The CDR3 region is CASSTGLSFYGYTF. CDR3 DNA: TGCGCCAGCAGCACGGGACTGTCCTTCTATGGCTACACCTTC.

This chain's CDR3 is CASSRLGRGPYEQYV. CDR3 sequence (DNA): TGTGCCAGCAGTCGGCTAGGAAGGGGACCCTACGAGCAGTACGTC. V gene TRBV28 combines with J gene TRBJ2-7, with D possibly called TRBD1 or TRBD2 (5 bases each). Per the germline V gene, CDR1 is MDHEN and CDR2 is SYDVKM. V was pared by 5 bases and J by 2 bases, with 16 bases between. The length of the CDR3 is 15 residues.

This clonotype came up a few times. The chain employs TRBV5-1 and TRBJ1-1, with D possibly being TRBD1 (6 bases). This CDR3 spans 15 amino acids. V was cut by 3 bases and J by 1 base, with 13 bases left in between. The V gene's germline CDR1 is SGHRS and CDR2 YFSETQ. CDR3: CASSWAGTSNTEAFF. The CDR3 nucleotides read TGCGCCAGCAGCTGGGCCGGGACATCGAACACTGAAGCTTTCTTT. Full variable domain (outside the CDR3, taken from reference TRBV5-1 and TRBJ1-1): KAGVTQTPRYLIKTRGQQVTLSCSPISGHRSVSWYQQTPGQGLQFLFEYFSETQRNKGNFPGRFSGRQFSNSRSEMNVSTLELGDSALYLCASSWAGTSNTEAFFGQGTRLTVV.

This chain joins TRBV2 and TRBJ2-5; a possible D gene is TRBD2 (7 bases). The CDR3 extends over 15 amino acids. The germline V and J ends were trimmed by 4 bases and 2 bases, with 14 bases remaining between them. Germline loops: CDR1 SNHLY, CDR2 FYNNEI. CDR3 coding DNA: TGTGCCAGCAGTGTCCTCGGGGGGCCTCAAGAGACCCAGTACTTC. Its protein is CASSVLGGPQETQYF.

This rearrangement joins TRBV18 to TRBJ2-5; TRBD1 agrees at 9 bases. The J call may be in error: the DNA end matches TRBJ2-7 better. The CDR3 consists of 13 residues. The germline V gene encodes CDR1 KGHSH and CDR2 LQKENI. CDR3: CASSGTGRHEQYF. The CDR3 DNA sequence: TGTGCCAGCTCAGGGACAGGGCGCCACGAGCAGTACTTC.

This rearrangement joins TRBV10-3 to TRBJ2-1; the D call may be TRBD1 or TRBD2 (5 bases each). Germline V CDR1 and CDR2: ENHRY, SYGVKD. V gave up 6 bases and J gave up 8 bases, with 23 bases separating them. This CDR3 comprises 16 residues. CDR3: CAIRGTDQEHGDEQFF. The CDR3 nucleotides read TGTGCCATCAGGGGGACGGACCAAGAACACGGAGATGAGCAGTTCTTC.

The gene calls are TRBV4-3 and TRBJ2-7; D may be TRBD2 (6 bases). The CDR3 has 15 residues. Trimming pared 4 bases from V and 0 bases from J, leaving 13 bases between. Germline CDR1 is LGHNA and CDR2 is YSLEER. CDR3 sequence reads: CASSPQAGNSYEQYF. The CDR3 DNA reads TGCGCCAGCAGCCCGCAAGCGGGTAACTCCTACGAGCAGTACTTC.

A few counts support this clonotype. The gene calls are TRBV10-3 and TRBJ1-4, with TRBD1 matching over 8 bases. V lost 6 bases to trimming and J lost 8 bases; unmatched junction nucleotides: 11. Germline CDR1 is ENHRY and CDR2 is SYGVKD. The CDR3 loop spans 15 amino acids. CDR3 residues: CAISPETGALEKLFF. CDR3 nucleotides: TGTGCCATCAGCCCAGAGACAGGGGCGCTAGAAAAACTGTTTTTT.

This chain links TRBV2 with TRBJ2-5, with TRBD2 as a possible D gene (6 bases). Germline V gives CDR1 SNHLY, CDR2 FYNNEI. Trimming took off 9 bases at V and 1 base at J, with 15 bases between the two ends. The CDR3 totals 14 residues. The CDR3 DNA reads TGTGCCAGTGAGCGGGCGGCGAGCCAAGAGACCCAGTACTTC. Amino acid sequence: CASERAASQETQYF.

The CDR3 here is CASSLVGTETGYTF. In DNA form, the CDR3 reads TGTGCCAGCAGCCTAGTGGGAACGGAGACGGGCTACACCTTC. The V gene is TRBV6-5, the J gene TRBJ1-2; no clear D gene. The V gene's germline CDR1 is MNHEY and CDR2 SVGAGI. V lost 6 bases and J 8 bases, leaving 19 bases between the germline ends. CDR3 size: 14 residues.

Regarding this clonotype: This may be a read error: a much more frequent sequence differs by one nucleotide. The V call is TRBV10-2, the J call TRBJ2-1; a weak D match, TRBD1 (5 bases). Germline V gives CDR1 WSHSY, CDR2 SAAADI. CDR3 size: 15 residues. The CDR3 region is CASRDDSSNYNGQFF. The DNA for the CDR3 is TGCGCCAGCAGAGACGACAGCTCCAATTACAATGGGCAGTTCTTC.

This clonotype was detected only a few times. The chain uses TRBV6-5 and TRBJ2-3; 12 positions match TRBD1. This CDR3 has 20 amino acids. Trimming cost V 0 bases and J 0 bases; bases outside gene matches: 10. The V gene's germline CDR1 is MNHEY and CDR2 SVGAGI. The CDR3 is CASSYSWGSGTGGSTDTQYF. CDR3 DNA: TGTGCCAGCAGTTACTCGTGGGGTTCCGGGACAGGGGGCAGCACAGATACGCAGTATTTT.

The V call is TRBV20-1, the J call TRBJ2-6; unclear D gene. The CDR3 totals 11 residues. Germline V gene sequence: CDR1 DFQATT, CDR2 SNEGSKA (reference sequence). V shed 2 bases and J shed 6 bases, with 2 bases lying between them. The CDR3 coding sequence is TGCAGTGCTAGATTGGCCAACGTCCTGACTTTC. The encoded protein is CSARLANVLTF.

Comments on this clonotype: At one boundary the junction diverges from the germline segment, which might be a read error. The chain recombines TRBV5-1 with TRBJ2-3, with D possibly matching TRBD2 (5 bases). CDR1 SGHRS and CDR2 YFSETQ come from the germline V gene. CDR3 size: 14 residues. CDR3 sequence reads: CASRGLGSTDTRYF. The CDR3 DNA is TGCGCCAGCAGGGGCTTGGGGAGCACAGATACGCGGTATTTT. Combining the CDR3 with reference TRBV5-1 and TRBJ2-3 gives the whole variable domain KAGVTQTPRYLIKTRGQQVTLSCSPISGHRSVSWYQQTPGQGLQFLFEYFSETQRNKGNFPGRFSGRQFSNSRSEMNVSTLELGDSALYLCASRGLGSTDTRYFGPGTRLTVL.